One sample yielded the 16 T cell receptor beta chains listed below, sequenced in a study of T cell responses to AZD1222 COVID-19 vaccine. The repertoire was sequenced with immunoSEQ multiplex PCR; TCRdb's copy has only in-frame clones and lacks some. Of under 80,000 clones listed, 81% were seen once; the top ten hold roughly 25%. The source was peripheral blood, collected 28 days after the second AZD1222 dose. All receptors come from an adult who received the AZD1222 COVID-19 vaccine.

This clone was recorded a few times. CDR3 in amino acids: CASSYSSMGTEAFF. The CDR3 nucleotides read TGTGCCAGCAGTTACTCGTCCATGGGGACTGAAGCTTTCTTT. This chain links TRBV6-2 or TRBV6-3 with TRBJ1-1; D not certain. CDR1 and CDR2 (germline): MNHEY, SVGEGT. This CDR3 comprises 14 residues. The germline V and J ends were trimmed by 0 bases and 5 bases, with 10 bases remaining between them.

The chain joins TRBV2 to TRBJ2-7; D is ambiguous. Germline lookup yields CDR1 SNHLY and CDR2 FYNNEI. This CDR3 has 11 residues. With 3 bases removed from V and 4 bases from J, the gap between germline ends came to 4 bases. CDR3 protein: CASSEWYEQYF. DNA for the CDR3: TGTGCCAGCAGTGAGTGGTACGAGCAGTACTTC. Full variable domain (rest looked up from reference TRBV2 and TRBJ2-7): EPEVTQTPSHQVTQMGQEVILRCVPISNHLYFYWYRQILGQKVEFLVSFYNNEISEKSEIFDDQFSVERPDGSNFTLKIRSTKLEDSAMYFCASSEWYEQYFGPGTRLTVT.

The chain joins TRBV18 to TRBJ1-3; D is undetermined. Per the germline V gene, CDR1 is KGHSH and CDR2 is LQKENI. Trimming left V 0 bases short and J 4 bases short, with 4 bases between. The CDR3 sequence is 13 residues long. CDR3: CASSPPRGNTIYF. As DNA, the CDR3 is TGTGCCAGCTCACCACCCAGGGGAAACACCATATATTTT.

This clone was seen only a few times. This chain joins TRBV9 and TRBJ1-5; 12 bases agree with TRBD1. This CDR3 has 18 residues. Germline V gene lookup returns CDR1 SGDLS and CDR2 YYNGEE. Trimming removed 4 bases from V and 3 bases from J; junction bases left unmatched: 11. In nucleotides, the CDR3 is TGTGCCAGCAGCCCTGGGACAGGGGGCGCGGGAATCAATCAGCCCCAGCATTTT. It translates to CASSPGTGGAGINQPQHF.

This chain joins TRBV11-2 and TRBJ2-7, with a weak D call TRBD1 (6 bases). Germline V CDR1 and CDR2: SGHAT, FQNNGV. Trimming pared 1 base from V and 2 bases from J, leaving 18 bases between. This CDR3 contains 17 residues. CDR3 in DNA: TGTGCCAGCAGCTTAGTCGCCCGACAGGCACCCCCCTACGAGCAGTACTTC. Translation gives CASSLVARQAPPYEQYF.

The V gene is TRBV21-1, the J gene TRBJ1-2. TRBV21-1 is termed a pseudogene. This CDR3 is 18 amino acids long. The chain's CDR3 is CASSKEGPRAFLHYGYTF. The CDR3 coding sequence is TGTGCCAGCAGCAAAGAAGGACCCCGGGCCTTCCTACACTATGGCTACACCTTC.

This clone was recorded only once. This chain joins TRBV27 and TRBJ2-3, with 10 bases fitting TRBD2. Per the germline V gene, CDR1 is MNHEY and CDR2 is SMNVEV (reference sequence). This CDR3 spans 16 amino acids. The V gene end was trimmed by 4 bases and the J gene end by 8 bases; junction bases not matched to a gene: 12. The CDR3 protein is CASSSELAGRTPTQYF. In DNA form, the CDR3 reads TGTGCCAGCAGTTCAGAACTAGCGGGAAGGACCCCTACGCAGTATTTT.

The CDR3 is CASSEARPIPEAFF. CDR3 bases: TGTGCCAGCAGTGAAGCGCGTCCGATCCCTGAAGCTTTCTTT. The gene calls are TRBV2 and TRBJ1-1; no clear D. Looked up from germline, CDR1 is SNHLY and CDR2 is FYNNEI. V was trimmed by 0 bases and J by 6 bases, leaving 11 bases between them. The CDR3 is 14 amino acids.

J is TRBJ2-5 and V is TRBV4-3; perhaps D is TRBD1 or TRBD2 (7 bases each). V was clipped by 4 bases and J by 5 bases, with 17 bases between them. This CDR3 spans 15 amino acids. Germline V CDR1 and CDR2: LGHNA, YSLEER. The DNA for the CDR3 is TGCGCCAGCAGCCCCACGACAGGGAGGGGTGAGACCCAGTACTTC. This gives the protein CASSPTTGRGETQYF.

The chain employs TRBV5-4 and TRBJ1-2, with a tentative D call TRBD1 (5 bases). From germline, CDR1 is SGHNT and CDR2 YYREEE (reference sequence). The V end lost 3 bases, the J end lost 6 bases, and 27 bases lay between the germline ends. This CDR3 comprises 18 residues. This chain's CDR3 is CASSSTFGAVSFGHGYTF. CDR3 sequence (DNA): TGTGCCAGCAGCTCTACATTTGGGGCAGTCAGTTTCGGGCATGGCTACACCTTC.

This clone was counted a single time. This chain links TRBV19 with TRBJ2-1; 9 nucleotides match TRBD1. The J segment lost 0 bases and the V segment lost 7 bases, leaving 4 bases of the junction unmatched. The length of the CDR3 is 15 residues. From germline, CDR1 is LNHDA and CDR2 SQIVND (reference sequence). The CDR3 reads CASTGTGSSYNEQFF. The CDR3 DNA reads TGTGCCAGTACCGGGACAGGGAGCTCCTACAATGAGCAGTTCTTC.

V usage is TRBV5-1 and J usage is TRBJ2-3; 9 bases are a match to TRBD2. V was pared by 0 bases and J by 0 bases, with 5 bases of the junction left unmatched. This CDR3 is built from 17 residues. Germline-derived CDR1 and CDR2 are SGHRS and YFSETQ. CDR3 protein: CASSLGSSGTSTDTQYF. CDR3 coding DNA: TGCGCCAGCAGCTTGGGCTCTAGCGGGACTAGCACAGATACGCAGTATTTT.

The chain couples TRBV7-8 to TRBJ2-7; D is tentatively TRBD1 or TRBD2 (5 bases each). Per germline, CDR1 SGHVS and CDR2 FQNEAQ. V dropped 1 base and J dropped 6 bases, with 13 bases sitting between them. The CDR3 has 14 amino acids. The CDR3 sequence is CASSLGGRAGEQYF. As DNA, the CDR3 is TGTGCCAGCAGCTTAGGGGGCAGGGCGGGCGAGCAGTACTTC.

The genes are TRBV9 and TRBJ2-5, with a possible D match to TRBD2 (6 bases). V was cut by 0 bases and J by 7 bases, with 13 bases left in between. The germline gives CDR1 SGDLS, CDR2 YYNGEE. This CDR3 has 14 amino acids. Here the CDR3 DNA reads TGTGCCAGCAGCGTAGAGCAGGGAGGCGGGACCCAGTACTTC. Translation gives CASSVEQGGGTQYF.

This chain joins TRBV29-1 and TRBJ1-5; unclear D gene. Germline lookup yields CDR1 SQVTM and CDR2 ANQGSEA. Between the trimmed V and J ends, which lost 2 bases and 3 bases, there was a span of 8 bases. The CDR3 runs to 13 residues. CDR3 bases: TGCAGCGTTGAAACCCAACCCAATCAGCCCCAGCATTTT. Translated, it gives CSVETQPNQPQHF.

This rearrangement joins TRBV3-1 (or the pseudogene TRBV3-2) to TRBJ2-2; TRBD1 agrees at 10 bases. The V gene end was trimmed by 1 base and the J gene end by 5 bases; junction bases not matched to a gene: 1. This CDR3 is built from 15 residues. CDR1 is LGHDT, CDR2 YNNKEL, per germline (reference sequence). The CDR3 reads CASSQGQGATGELFF. DNA for the CDR3: TGTGCCAGCAGCCAAGGACAGGGGGCAACCGGGGAGCTGTTTTTT.